This entry lists 9 T cell receptor beta chains sequenced from one sample in a study of T cell repertoires in cytomegalovirus infection. TCRdb reprocessed the reads via MiXCR and lists one record per CDR3 protein. Of 450,000 to 550,000 distinct CDR3 sequences detected, about 15% appear once; the ten largest clones hold 20% to 30%. Sequencing was carried out using CD8+ T cells from PBMCs. The source is a human donor in good health (CMV status not recorded). Some clones in this sample may be carry-over from other donors' samples.

The chain is built from TRBV27 and TRBJ2-1, with D possibly TRBD2 on 5 matching bases. This CDR3 is 15 amino acids long. Germline V gives CDR1 MNHEY, CDR2 SMNVEV (reference sequence). The V and J ends lost 3 bases and 7 bases respectively, with 16 bases between them. The chain's CDR3 is CASSFLGSDRNEQFF. In DNA, the CDR3 is TGTGCCAGCAGTTTCTTGGGGAGTGACCGAAATGAGCAGTTCTTC.

Only a few counts were recorded for this clonotype. The chain is built from TRBV6-1 and TRBJ2-7; D unresolved. Germline CDR1 reads MNHNS; CDR2 reads SASEGT. The CDR3 spans 14 residues. The V end lost 5 bases, the J end lost 2 bases, and 13 bases lay between the germline ends. The CDR3 nucleotides are TGTGCCAGCAGTTACATTAGAAGGCCCTACGAGCAGTACTTC. It specifies CASSYIRRPYEQYF.

This clonotype was seen more than once but under ten times. The chain joins TRBV27 to TRBJ2-7; D is perhaps TRBD1 or TRBD2 (5 bases each). V was cut by 6 bases and J by 5 bases, with 14 bases left in between. CDR1 and CDR2 from the germline V gene are MNHEY and SMNVEV (reference sequence). The length of the CDR3 is 13 residues. The CDR3 region is CASRQPRDHEQYF. The DNA for the CDR3 is TGTGCCAGCAGGCAACCTAGGGACCACGAGCAGTACTTC.

The gene calls are TRBV2 and TRBJ2-7, with 9 bases identical to TRBD2. Germline V gene data show CDR1 as SNHLY and CDR2 as FYNNEI. The J segment lost 7 bases and the V segment lost 6 bases, leaving 7 bases of the junction unmatched. CDR3 size: 13 residues. The CDR3 DNA is TGTGCCAGCAGGCGGGGACTAGCTGTGGAGCAGTACTTC. This codes for CASRRGLAVEQYF.

Comment on this clonotype: Compared with germline, one end of the junction differs, possibly owing to a read error. The V call is TRBV7-2, the J call TRBJ2-7, with a tentative D call TRBD1 (5 bases). Germline CDR1 reads SGHTA; CDR2 reads FQGNSA. This CDR3 has 14 residues. The CDR3 loop reads CASSTPWTIYEQYF. The DNA of the CDR3 is TGTGCAAGCAGCACGCCCTGGACAATCTACGAGCAGTACTTC.

This rearrangement joins TRBV6-1 to TRBJ2-7, with 7 bases fitting TRBD2. The CDR3 spans 16 residues. The trim removed 0 bases at V and 2 bases at J, leaving 7 bases unmatched. The germline gives CDR1 MNHNS, CDR2 SASEGT. The DNA for the CDR3 is TGTGCCAGCAGTGAAGCGGGAGCGGGGAGTCCCTACGAGCAGTACTTC. Translating it yields CASSEAGAGSPYEQYF.

Regarding this clonotype: This may stem from a read error, because a much larger clone lies one nucleotide away. As DNA, the CDR3 is TGTGCCAGCAGCTCACTCGTCCAGGGATCCTACGAGCAGTACTTC. Its protein is CASSSLVQGSYEQYF. The rearrangement uses TRBV4-2 and TRBJ2-7; a possible D gene is TRBD1 (5 bases). Deletions cut 5 bases from V and 1 base from J, with 15 bases between. CDR1 is LGHNA, CDR2 YNFKEQ, per germline. The CDR3 consists of 15 residues.

With respect to this clonotype: Because the CDR3 is missing its conserved closing phenylalanine or tryptophan, this is likely a read error. The chain has TRBV7-9 and TRBJ2-1; 8 bases fit TRBD2. Unmatched junction bases numbered 7, after V lost 0 bases and J lost 12 bases. This CDR3 has 14 amino acids. The germline V gene has CDR1 SEHNR and CDR2 FQNEAQ (reference sequence). The CDR3 is CASSLAAGALGQFL. DNA of the CDR3: TGTGCCAGCAGCTTAGCAGCGGGGGCCCTCGGGCAGTTCTTA.

This clonotype was found many times. This chain connects TRBV6-1 to TRBJ2-7; 8 bases are a match to TRBD1. Germline V gene lookup returns CDR1 MNHNS and CDR2 SASEGT. J was trimmed by 4 bases and V by 6 bases; bases with no gene match: 20. This CDR3 spans 18 amino acids. CDR3 region: CASSAVGQGASQGYEQYF. CDR3 bases: TGTGCCAGCAGCGCCGTCGGGCAGGGGGCGTCCCAAGGTTACGAGCAGTACTTC.